Each of the 25 T cell receptor beta chains below was sequenced from the same sample in a study of blood T cells in healthy people across ages. Combining a sample-barcoded 5' primer with a J-beta primer mix, a second PCR ran for roughly 7 to 12 cycles. TCRdb processed the 5' RACE reads anew with MiXCR; each CDR3 protein has one entry. The sample has hundreds of thousands of distinct CDR3 sequences; roughly 50% are singletons. What was sequenced was blood. The receptors were sampled from a man aged 30 to 39 in good health.

CDR3 loop: CAISGRAPDEQFF. The DNA for the CDR3 is TGTGCCATCAGTGGCCGGGCCCCGGATGAGCAGTTCTTC. The chain couples TRBV10-3 to TRBJ2-1; D not certain. This CDR3 has 13 residues. Germline V gives CDR1 ENHRY, CDR2 SYGVKD. V shed 4 bases and J shed 8 bases, with 12 bases lying between them.

This clonotype was found a few times. V and J are TRBV20-1 and TRBJ2-7; D possibly matches TRBD1 or TRBD2 (6 bases each). Germline loops: CDR1 DFQATT, CDR2 SNEGSKA (reference sequence). This CDR3 has 14 amino acids. V lost 3 bases, J lost 5 bases, and 17 bases lay in between. The CDR3 loop reads CSASGPWGADEQYF. CDR3 DNA sequence: TGCAGTGCTAGCGGCCCCTGGGGGGCCGACGAGCAGTACTTC.

This clonotype was counted once. The chain uses TRBV2 and TRBJ2-7; possibly TRBD2 for D (8 bases). Germline V gene sequence: CDR1 SNHLY, CDR2 FYNNEI. CDR3 length equals 14 residues. Trimming left V 6 bases short and J 7 bases short, with 19 bases between. The CDR3, as DNA: TGTGCCAGCAGAATGACAGGGACTAGGGGGGAGCAGTACTTC. Its translation is CASRMTGTRGEQYF.

This clonotype appeared a few times. This chain joins TRBV12-3 or TRBV12-4 and TRBJ2-5; 9 positions agree with TRBD2. The CDR3 extends over 16 amino acids. With 4 bases clipped from V and 3 bases from J, the junction kept 9 bases outside the gene matches. As DNA, the CDR3 is TGTGCCAGCAGTTCGCAGCGGGGGGATTACGAAGAGACCCAGTACTTC. Its translation is CASSSQRGDYEETQYF.

V is TRBV7-2 and J is TRBJ2-5, with 9 bases matching TRBD2. V shed 1 base, J shed 4 bases, and the junction held 7 bases outside the gene matches. The CDR3 loop spans 16 amino acids. In germline, CDR1 is SGHTA, CDR2 FQGNSA. CDR3 DNA: TGTGCCAGCAGCTTAGTGGGTGCGGGAGGGGGAGAGACCCAGTACTTC. Protein product: CASSLVGAGGGETQYF.

This clonotype was picked up a small number of times. J is TRBJ2-3 and V is TRBV30, with D possibly TRBD2 on 6 matching bases. There are 14 residues in the CDR3. The V and J ends lost 7 bases and 2 bases respectively, with 16 bases between them. Germline CDR1 is GTSNPN and CDR2 is SVGIG (reference sequence). CDR3 amino acids: CAFQRVGITDTQYF. Here the CDR3 DNA reads TGTGCCTTCCAGCGGGTCGGAATCACAGATACGCAGTATTTT. The variable domain in full, with the rest retrieved from reference TRBV30 and TRBJ2-3, is SQTIHQWPATLVQPVGSPLSLECTVEGTSNPNLYWYRQAAGRGLQLLFYSVGIGQISSEVPQNLSASRPQDRQFILSSKKLLLSDSGFYLCAFQRVGITDTQYFGPGTRLTVL.

This chain joins TRBV20-1 and TRBJ2-1, with a tentative D call TRBD2 (5 bases). CDR1 DFQATT and CDR2 SNEGSKA come from the germline V gene (reference sequence). Trimming removed 1 base from V and 5 bases from J, with 9 bases in between. The CDR3 consists of 13 residues. Here the CDR3 DNA reads TGCAGTGCTAGAGGGTGGAGGAACAATGAGCAGTTCTTC. Translating it yields CSARGWRNNEQFF.

The rearrangement joins TRBV7-3 to TRBJ1-6, with unresolved D. CDR3 length equals 16 residues. Trimming pared 11 bases from V and 0 bases from J, leaving 17 bases between. Germline V gene sequence: CDR1 SGHTA, CDR2 FQGTGA. CDR3 nucleotide sequence: TGTGCCGGGATGGAGCCGACAAGCTCCTATAATTCACCCCTCCACTTT. Amino acid sequence: CAGMEPTSSYNSPLHF. Looking up the rest from reference TRBV7-3 and TRBJ1-6 gives the full variable domain: GAGVSQTPSNKVTEKGKYVELRCDPISGHTALYWYRQSLGQGPEFLIYFQGTGAADDSGLPNDRFFAVRPEGSVSTLKIQRTERGDSAVYLCAGMEPTSSYNSPLHFGNGTRLTVT.

The chain carries TRBV6-2 or TRBV6-3 and TRBJ2-3; 10 bases align to TRBD1. This CDR3 spans 16 amino acids. The germline V gene has CDR1 MNHEY and CDR2 SVGEGT. After removal of 6 bases from V and 0 bases from J, the junction contained 6 bases not matched to a gene. CDR3 nucleotide sequence: TGTGCCAGCAGCCCAGGGACAGGGGCTAGCACAGATACGCAGTATTTT. Translating gives CASSPGTGASTDTQYF.

The chain has TRBV6-1 and TRBJ1-2, with D uncertain. This CDR3 contains 10 residues. Trimming shortened V by 2 bases and J by 11 bases, and 6 bases separated the two germline ends. CDR1 and CDR2 from the germline V gene are MNHNS and SASEGT. The CDR3: CASSEFRYTF. CDR3 sequence (DNA): TGTGCCAGCAGTGAATTTCGATACACCTTC.

This clonotype appeared a few times. The V call is TRBV4-2, the J call TRBJ1-6, with 9 bases aligning to TRBD1. V dropped 1 base and J dropped 4; count of bases not matched to a gene: 8. The CDR3 runs 18 residues. Germline CDR1 reads LGHNA; CDR2 reads YNFKEQ. The CDR3 bases are TGTGCCAGCAGCCAAGGCTCACAGGGGGCAGGGTATAATTCACCCCTCCACTTT. Translated, it gives CASSQGSQGAGYNSPLHF.

The gene calls are TRBV20-1 and TRBJ1-2; D unclear. Trimming left V 0 bases short and J 2 bases short, with 13 bases between. The CDR3 contains 15 residues. The germline CDR1 and CDR2 sequences are DFQATT and SNEGSKA (reference sequence). The CDR3 sequence is CSARDLVMGNYGYTF. CDR3 nucleotides: TGCAGTGCTAGAGACCTCGTCATGGGAAACTATGGCTACACCTTC.

CDR3 nucleotide sequence: TGCAGTGCTAGTGAAGGCGTGAACACAGATACGCAGTATTTT. Translating gives CSASEGVNTDTQYF. V and J are TRBV20-1 and TRBJ2-3, with D unresolved. This CDR3 has 14 residues. Germline V gene data show CDR1 as DFQATT and CDR2 as SNEGSKA (reference sequence). The V gene lost 3 bases and the J gene lost 2 bases, with 12 bases spanning the gap.

The table lists this clonotype with a few counts. J is TRBJ2-6 and V is TRBV3-1; unclear D gene. The germline V gene has CDR1 LGHDT and CDR2 YNNKEL (reference sequence). The V end lost 5 bases, the J end lost 0 bases, and 20 bases lay between the germline ends. The CDR3 runs to 19 residues. The CDR3 DNA reads TGTGCCAGCAGCGAAAGAATCGGGCAGCTGGCCTCTGGGGCCAACGTCCTGACTTTC. Translation gives CASSERIGQLASGANVLTF.

This clonotype was recorded at least ten times. The J gene is TRBJ2-7, the V gene TRBV20-1; tentative D call: TRBD1 (6 bases). Germline CDR1 and CDR2: DFQATT and SNEGSKA (reference sequence). V lost 4 bases to trimming and J lost 0 bases, with 16 bases between them. CDR3 length: 15 amino acids. The CDR3: CSATRTDKNSYEQYF. Here the CDR3 DNA reads TGCAGTGCTACAAGGACAGACAAAAACTCCTACGAGCAGTACTTC.

The chain combines TRBV10-3 with TRBJ1-2; perhaps TRBD1 as D (5 bases). V shed 7 bases and J shed 6 bases, with 6 bases lying between them. CDR1 and CDR2 from the germline V gene are ENHRY and SYGVKD. This CDR3 region has 10 residues. The CDR3 spells CAIMGDGYTF. Here the CDR3 DNA reads TGTGCCATCATGGGGGATGGCTACACCTTC.

The chain is built from TRBV7-2 and TRBJ1-6; D not certain. Trimming took off 5 bases at V and 10 bases at J, with 15 bases between the two ends. Germline CDR1 SGHTA, CDR2 FQGNSA. The CDR3 extends over 14 amino acids. The CDR3 DNA follows: TGTGCCAGCAGCCGCGATCAATTTGGGTCACCCCTCCACTTT. Translated, it gives CASSRDQFGSPLHF.

The V call is TRBV7-9, the J call TRBJ2-7; 7 nucleotides match TRBD2. This CDR3 is 15 amino acids long. The V and J ends lost 7 bases and 2 bases, in that order; junction bases with no gene match: 11. CDR1 is SEHNR, CDR2 FQNEAQ, per germline (reference sequence). CDR3 in amino acids: CASTSGSSSPYEQYF. The CDR3 nucleotides are TGTGCCAGCACTAGCGGATCCAGTAGCCCCTACGAGCAGTACTTC.

The gene calls are TRBV6-2 or TRBV6-3 and TRBJ2-4; D uncertain. The J call is doubtful: the DNA matches TRBJ2-7 better. Germline V gene lookup returns CDR1 MNHEY and CDR2 SVGEGT. The CDR3 contains 12 residues. CDR3 in DNA: TGTGCCAGCAGTTACCGGTTCCACGAGCAGTACTTC. Amino acids: CASSYRFHEQYF.

This clonotype was observed a handful of times. The CDR3 coding sequence is TGCGCCAGCAGCCAAGAGGGCCGGGGGGAGACCCAGTACTTC. Translating gives CASSQEGRGETQYF. The J gene is TRBJ2-5, the V gene TRBV4-3; possible D gene TRBD2, 6 bases. V was cut by 0 bases and J by 5 bases, with 10 bases left in between. The germline V gene encodes CDR1 LGHNA and CDR2 YSLEER. The CDR3 has 14 residues.

V and J are TRBV4-2 and TRBJ2-1, with D perhaps TRBD2 (7 bases). V lost 1 base and J 7 bases, leaving 14 bases between the germline ends. Germline V lookup: CDR1 LGHNA, CDR2 YNFKEQ. The CDR3 is 15 amino acids. The CDR3 loop reads CASSQGRGAQNEQFF. The CDR3 DNA reads TGTGCCAGCAGCCAAGGTCGGGGGGCCCAGAATGAGCAGTTCTTC.

The rearrangement links TRBV20-1 to TRBJ1-1; D is unresolved. V lost 6 bases and J lost 1, with 18 bases in between. Germline V gene lookup returns CDR1 DFQATT and CDR2 SNEGSKA (reference sequence). This CDR3 spans 15 amino acids. CDR3 amino acids: CSALLGDGRNTEAFF. For the CDR3, the DNA is TGCAGTGCCCTGTTAGGAGACGGAAGGAACACTGAAGCTTTCTTT.

This chain uses TRBV20-1 with TRBJ2-1; 11 nucleotides line up with TRBD2. V was pared by 6 bases and J by 7 bases, with 11 bases of the junction left unmatched. CDR3 length equals 15 residues. Germline V lookup: CDR1 DFQATT, CDR2 SNEGSKA (reference sequence). CDR3 in amino acids: CSATPTSGKMNEQFF. CDR3 DNA: TGCAGTGCAACTCCGACTAGCGGGAAAATGAATGAGCAGTTCTTC.

CDR3 in DNA: TGTGCCAGCAGCCGAGAGGCCAGTTCGAACTATGGCTACACCTTC. It yields the protein CASSREASSNYGYTF. The rearrangement links TRBV4-2 to TRBJ1-2; no firm D call. V dropped 4 bases and J dropped 2 bases, with 14 bases sitting between them. Germline CDR1 and CDR2: LGHNA and YNFKEQ. This CDR3 has 15 amino acids.

In its sample, this clonotype was seen a few times. This sequence joins TRBV12-3 or TRBV12-4 and TRBJ2-3; no firm D call. The CDR3 consists of 13 residues. The V and J ends lost 7 bases and 6 bases respectively, with 14 bases between them. The CDR3 nucleotides are TGTGCCAGCACCACCCTGGGCATGGATACGCAGTATTTT. Translation: CASTTLGMDTQYF.